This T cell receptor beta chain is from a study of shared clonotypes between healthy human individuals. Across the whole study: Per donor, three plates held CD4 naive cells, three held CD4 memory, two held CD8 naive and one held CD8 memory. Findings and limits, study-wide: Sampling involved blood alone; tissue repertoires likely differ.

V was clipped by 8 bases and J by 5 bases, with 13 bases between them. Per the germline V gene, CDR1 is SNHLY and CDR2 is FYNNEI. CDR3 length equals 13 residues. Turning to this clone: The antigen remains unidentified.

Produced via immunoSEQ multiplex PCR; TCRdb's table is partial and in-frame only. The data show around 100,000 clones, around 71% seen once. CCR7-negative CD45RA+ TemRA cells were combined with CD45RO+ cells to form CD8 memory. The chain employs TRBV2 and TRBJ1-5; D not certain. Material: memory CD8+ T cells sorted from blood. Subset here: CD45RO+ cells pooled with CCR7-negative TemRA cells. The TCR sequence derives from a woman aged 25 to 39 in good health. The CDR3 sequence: CASQFGVDQPQHF. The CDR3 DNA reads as TGTGCCAGCCAGTTCGGGGTGGATCAGCCCCAGCATTTT.